The sequence of this TCR beta chain was determined in a study of chemoradiotherapy in HPV16-positive cancers. Looking at the study overall: Candidate HPV-specific T-cell clones and common TCR motifs came from functional assays in two HPV16-positive patients. Overall study findings and caveats: For HPV16-positive patients, expanding HPV-responsive T cells associated with longer recurrence-free survival.

Comment on this clone: Its matching antigen is unknown.

The table came from immunoSEQ multiplex PCR; TCRdb's copy has only in-frame clones and leaves some out. The table has about 15,000 clones, around 88% seen once; the top ten hold 3.5%. This receptor was taken from a human donor with HPV-associated anogenital cancer. Sequences were derived from blood, sampled from a patient who underwent chemoradiotherapy.

The CDR3 loop is CAISRDGNYGYTF. CDR3 nucleotide sequence: TGTGCCATCAGTCGGGACGGAAACTATGGCTACACCTTC. The rearrangement joins TRBV10-3 to TRBJ1-2, with D possibly being TRBD1 (5 bases). V lost 5 bases to trimming and J lost 2 bases, with 9 bases between them. The CDR3 has 13 residues. Looked up from germline, CDR1 is ENHRY and CDR2 is SYGVKD.